The sequence of this T cell receptor beta chain was determined in a study of T-cell reconstitution after alpha-beta-depleted transplantation in children. This CDR3 comprises 16 residues. The V and J ends lost 5 bases and 2 bases respectively, with 17 bases between them. During its preparation, the TCRbeta library received unique molecular identifiers. MiXCR, applied by TCRdb to the PCR reads, yields one record per CDR3 protein. This table holds around 200,000 distinct CDR3 sequences, under 9.5% found once. This clonotype has ten or more counts. The sequences come from PBMCs from the stem cell graft donor, collected from the stem cell graft. The sequence derives from a human donor who donated a stem cell graft to a child with acute lymphoblastic leukemia. The chain is built from TRBV12-3 or TRBV12-4 and TRBJ2-3; possible D gene TRBD2, 6 bases. The CDR3 here is CASSPPWDSYTDTQYF. Here the CDR3 DNA reads TGTGCCAGCAGTCCTCCTTGGGACTCCTACACAGATACGCAGTATTTT.